The 31 T cell receptor beta chains listed next were all sequenced from one sample in a study of blood T cell repertoires in COVID-19. The repertoire was sequenced with immunoSEQ multiplex PCR; TCRdb's copy has only in-frame clones and lacks some. The profile shows about 73,000 clones, more than 70% of them singletons. The sample consisted of peripheral blood. These receptors were collected from a man in his fifties or sixties with active COVID-19.

This clone was recorded a few times. V gene TRBV10-2 combines with J gene TRBJ2-1, with TRBD2 matching over 11 bases. Germline V gene lookup returns CDR1 WSHSY and CDR2 SAAADI. V dropped 6 bases and J dropped 1; count of bases not matched to a gene: 2. CDR3 length: 15 amino acids. The CDR3 here is CASRVAGGSYNEQFF. The CDR3 coding sequence is TGCGCCAGCAGGGTAGCGGGAGGGTCCTACAATGAGCAGTTCTTC.

The chain combines TRBV4-3 with TRBJ2-5; possibly TRBD1 for D (6 bases). This CDR3 spans 16 amino acids. Trimming pared 0 bases from V and 2 bases from J, leaving 13 bases between. CDR1 and CDR2 (germline): LGHNA, YSLEER. The CDR3 sequence: CASSQDHVTGQETQYF. The DNA of the CDR3 is TGCGCCAGCAGCCAAGATCACGTGACAGGACAAGAGACCCAGTACTTC.

V is TRBV6-8 and J is TRBJ2-3; 9 bases map to TRBD2. The CDR3 runs 17 residues. Germline loops: CDR1 MNHGY, CDR2 SAAAGT. V lost 7 bases to trimming and J lost 4 bases; unmatched junction nucleotides: 15. Written as DNA, the CDR3 is TGTGCCAGCACAATAGGGGCGGGAGGGCTGGGGCCAGATACGCAGTATTTT. This gives the protein CASTIGAGGLGPDTQYF.

The CDR3 bases are TGTGCCAGCAGTCCACTAAGGGGAGGGAACACTGAAGCTTTCTTT. Translation: CASSPLRGGNTEAFF. The chain recombines TRBV6-6 with TRBJ1-1; possible D gene TRBD1, 5 bases. Germline CDR1 reads MNHNY; CDR2 reads SVGAGI (reference sequence). The CDR3 length is 15 residues. Trimming cost V 5 bases and J 1 base, with 14 bases left between them.

This chain links TRBV27 with TRBJ1-4, with unresolved D. CDR1 is MNHEY and CDR2 is SMNVEV in the germline V gene (reference sequence). V was trimmed by 3 bases and J by 9 bases, leaving 11 bases between them. The CDR3 length is 13 residues. CDR3 DNA sequence: TGTGCCAGCAGTTTCCAGGTTTGGAAAAAACTGTTTTTT. Translated, it gives CASSFQVWKKLFF.

The V gene is TRBV6-5, the J gene TRBJ1-6; D call uncertain. Germline V gives CDR1 MNHEY, CDR2 SVGAGI. The CDR3 covers 15 residues. With 6 bases removed from V and 7 bases from J, the gap between germline ends came to 16 bases. CDR3 coding DNA: TGTGCCAGCAGGGAGCGCAGTGCGCCCAATTCACCCCTCCACTTT. Its protein is CASRERSAPNSPLHF.

This clone came up a few times. V and J are TRBV19 and TRBJ2-2, with 10 bases aligning to TRBD1. This CDR3 is 17 amino acids long. CDR1 is LNHDA and CDR2 is SQIVND in the germline V gene (reference sequence). Unmatched junction bases numbered 12, after V lost 7 bases and J lost 4 bases. This chain's CDR3 is CASTDPGGQGLTGELFF. In DNA, the CDR3 is TGTGCCAGTACCGACCCGGGGGGACAGGGGCTCACCGGGGAGCTGTTTTTT.

V gene TRBV4-1 combines with J gene TRBJ2-7, with D possibly being TRBD1 (6 bases). Germline lookup yields CDR1 MGHRA and CDR2 YSYEKL. The CDR3 sequence is 14 residues long. V dropped 2 bases and J dropped 8 bases, with 16 bases sitting between them. Written as DNA, the CDR3 is TGCGCCAGCAGCCAACTTCAGGGACAAGTCAAGCAGTACTTC. It encodes CASSQLQGQVKQYF.

Concerning this clone: At the DNA level, this CDR3 is encoded by other sequences in the same sample as well. V gene TRBV19 combines with J gene TRBJ1-1, with TRBD1 matching 8 bases. The germline V gene has CDR1 LNHDA and CDR2 SQIVND (reference sequence). J was trimmed by 2 bases and V by 3 bases; bases with no gene match: 2. The CDR3 is 14 amino acids. The CDR3 DNA is TGTGCCAGTAGTATCACAGGGGGAAACACTGAAGCTTTCTTT. It yields the protein CASSITGGNTEAFF.

The gene calls are TRBV4-3 and TRBJ1-2; 9 bases align to TRBD1. The CDR3 totals 15 residues. The germline CDR1 and CDR2 sequences are LGHNA and YSLEER. The junction had 9 bases not matched to a gene; V was cut back by 4 bases and J by 6 bases. The CDR3 DNA reads as TGCGCCAGCAGCCGAGAAGTAGGACAGGGGAATGGCTACACCTTC. Translating it yields CASSREVGQGNGYTF.

The chain carries TRBV4-1 and TRBJ2-3; D ambiguous. Per germline, CDR1 MGHRA and CDR2 YSYEKL. The CDR3 totals 15 residues. V lost 6 bases to trimming and J lost 1 base, with 14 bases between them. CDR3 region: CASRPGSKGTDTQYF. The CDR3 DNA reads as TGCGCCAGCAGGCCGGGTTCCAAGGGCACAGATACGCAGTATTTT.

This chain links TRBV24-1 with TRBJ2-5, with TRBD1 matching over 9 bases. This CDR3 is built from 16 residues. Per the germline V gene, CDR1 is KGHDR and CDR2 is SFDVKD. V lost 3 bases, J lost 2 bases, and 6 bases stayed unmatched. For the CDR3, the DNA is TGTGCCACCAGTGATCCCGGGACAGGGATACAAGAGACCCAGTACTTC. This translates into CATSDPGTGIQETQYF.

This rearrangement joins TRBV5-1 to TRBJ2-2; TRBD1 matches 10 bases. The V and J ends lost 3 bases and 7 bases, in that order; junction bases with no gene match: 6. The CDR3 loop spans 15 amino acids. In germline, CDR1 is SGHRS, CDR2 YFSETQ. The CDR3 loop reads CASSSDRGFDGELFF. The CDR3 DNA sequence: TGCGCCAGCAGCTCGGACAGGGGGTTTGACGGGGAGCTGTTTTTT. The full variable domain, completed using reference TRBV5-1 and TRBJ2-2, is KAGVTQTPRYLIKTRGQQVTLSCSPISGHRSVSWYQQTPGQGLQFLFEYFSETQRNKGNFPGRFSGRQFSNSRSEMNVSTLELGDSALYLCASSSDRGFDGELFFGEGSRLTVL.

The chain's CDR3 is CASSGTELVETQYF. In DNA, the CDR3 is TGTGCCAGTAGTGGGACAGAGTTAGTAGAGACCCAGTACTTC. The chain carries TRBV19 and TRBJ2-5; 7 bases line up with TRBD1. Germline loops: CDR1 LNHDA, CDR2 SQIVND (reference sequence). The CDR3 runs to 14 residues. The ends lost 5 bases at V and 4 bases at J; junction bases unmatched: 7.

The V call is TRBV9, the J call TRBJ1-4, with 7 positions matching TRBD1. Germline V gives CDR1 SGDLS, CDR2 YYNGEE. The CDR3 has 15 residues. Unmatched junction bases numbered 4, after V lost 0 bases and J lost 5 bases. CDR3 coding DNA: TGTGCCAGCAGCGTAGGTACAGGGGAGAATGAAAAACTGTTTTTT. It specifies CASSVGTGENEKLFF.

The chain links TRBV10-1 to TRBJ2-3; 7 bases agree with TRBD1. The trim removed 2 bases at V and 3 bases at J, leaving 5 bases unmatched. The length of the CDR3 is 15 residues. Germline CDR1 and CDR2: WNHNN and SYGVQD (reference sequence). The CDR3 loop reads CASSEEARGTDTQYF. CDR3 DNA sequence: TGCGCCAGCAGTGAGGAGGCCAGGGGGACAGATACGCAGTATTTT.

This chain joins TRBV30 and TRBJ2-7; 9 bases fit TRBD2. Germline CDR1 GTSNPN, CDR2 SVGIG (reference sequence). This CDR3 spans 14 amino acids. V gave up 1 base and J gave up 5 bases; unmatched junction bases: 6. For the CDR3, the DNA is TGTGCCTGGAGTGGGGGACTAGCTCAACACGAGCAGTACTTC. It codes for CAWSGGLAQHEQYF.

The J gene is TRBJ2-5, the V gene TRBV7-2, with 9 bases aligning to TRBD2. The J segment lost 7 bases and the V segment lost 1 base, leaving 7 bases of the junction unmatched. The germline V gene encodes CDR1 SGHTA and CDR2 FQGNSA. The CDR3 length is 15 residues. DNA of the CDR3: TGTGCCAGCAGCTTAGTTGGGGCGGGGGGGTCGACCCAGTACTTC. This encodes CASSLVGAGGSTQYF. Drawing the rest from reference TRBV7-2 and TRBJ2-5, the complete variable domain is GAGVSQSPSNKVTEKGKDVELRCDPISGHTALYWYRQSLGQGLEFLIYFQGNSAPDKSGLPSDRFSAERTGGSVSTLTIQRTQQEDSAVYLCASSLVGAGGSTQYFGPGTRLLVL.

This CDR3 is CASGVTPSSYEQYF. The CDR3 nucleotides read TGCGCCAGCGGCGTGACTCCGAGCTCCTACGAGCAGTACTTC. V gene TRBV5-1 combines with J gene TRBJ2-7; D not resolved. Germline-derived CDR1 and CDR2 are SGHRS and YFSETQ. This CDR3 is built from 14 residues. Trimming removed 7 bases from V and 0 bases from J, with 14 bases in between.

The rearrangement joins TRBV5-1 to TRBJ2-1; 14 nucleotides match TRBD2. Germline CDR1 is SGHRS and CDR2 is YFSETQ. After removal of 4 bases from V and 5 bases from J, the junction contained 8 bases not matched to a gene. The length of the CDR3 is 17 residues. This chain's CDR3 is CASSIATGLAGDNEQFF. Here the CDR3 DNA reads TGCGCCAGCAGCATTGCAACGGGACTAGCGGGGGACAATGAGCAGTTCTTC.

V usage is TRBV7-2 and J usage is TRBJ1-2; D unclear. CDR3 length: 14 amino acids. V was shortened by 1 base and J by 4 bases, with 10 bases between the two germline ends. Germline CDR1 and CDR2: SGHTA and FQGNSA. The CDR3 here is CASSLGRVSYGYTF. CDR3 nucleotides: TGTGCCAGCAGCTTAGGGAGGGTTAGCTATGGCTACACCTTC. Drawing the rest from reference TRBV7-2 and TRBJ1-2, the complete variable domain is GAGVSQSPSNKVTEKGKDVELRCDPISGHTALYWYRQSLGQGLEFLIYFQGNSAPDKSGLPSDRFSAERTGGSVSTLTIQRTQQEDSAVYLCASSLGRVSYGYTFGSGTRLTVV.

CDR3 DNA: TGTGCCAGCAGCCCAGGCGGGGGGGCTTCGGGAGAGACCCAGTACTTC. This gives the protein CASSPGGGASGETQYF. V usage is TRBV9 and J usage is TRBJ2-5; 9 bases agree with TRBD2. This CDR3 comprises 16 residues. Germline values: CDR1 SGDLS, CDR2 YYNGEE. V dropped 4 bases and J dropped 4; count of bases not matched to a gene: 11.

CDR3 residues: CASRTLQGSGGYTF. CDR3 nucleotides: TGTGCCAGCCGTACGTTACAGGGGAGCGGTGGCTACACCTTC. This chain joins TRBV6-5 and TRBJ1-2; 7 nucleotides line up with TRBD1. The trim removed 8 bases at V and 7 bases at J, leaving 13 bases unmatched. The CDR3 has 14 residues. Germline CDR1 is MNHEY and CDR2 is SVGAGI.

The V call is TRBV27, the J call TRBJ2-2, with TRBD1 as a possible D gene (6 bases). Looked up from germline, CDR1 is MNHEY and CDR2 is SMNVEV (reference sequence). Trimming stripped 5 bases from V and 0 bases from J, with 22 bases between. The CDR3 runs 19 residues. The CDR3: CASSPQMKSWTANTGELFF. CDR3 DNA sequence: TGTGCCAGCAGTCCCCAAATGAAATCGTGGACAGCGAACACCGGGGAGCTGTTTTTT.

This clone was recorded once. This chain uses TRBV9 with TRBJ1-5, with a weak D call TRBD1 (6 bases). This CDR3 is 14 amino acids long. The ends were cut back, 4 bases at V and 6 bases at J, with 14 bases in the middle. The germline V gene has CDR1 SGDLS and CDR2 YYNGEE. CDR3 residues: CASSQTGFGQPQHF. The CDR3 bases are TGTGCCAGCAGCCAAACAGGGTTTGGTCAGCCCCAGCATTTT.

The chain links TRBV6-6 to TRBJ2-7; 9 positions match TRBD1. The V gene end was trimmed by 7 bases and the J gene end by 0 bases; junction bases not matched to a gene: 16. CDR1 MNHNY and CDR2 SVGAGI come from the germline V gene (reference sequence). The CDR3 is 18 residues long. CDR3: CASTRPRTGERSSYEQYF. In nucleotides, the CDR3 is TGTGCCAGCACTCGGCCGAGGACAGGGGAGAGATCCTCCTACGAGCAGTACTTC.

This clone was seen a few times. This chain connects TRBV6-1 to TRBJ1-2; 7 bases are a match to TRBD1. V lost 2 bases, J lost 3 bases, and 6 bases stayed unmatched. From germline, CDR1 is MNHNS and CDR2 SASEGT. The CDR3 sequence is 15 residues long. The CDR3 bases are TGTGCCAGCAGTGAATTTTTCGACAGGGACTATGGCTACACCTTC. Translated, it gives CASSEFFDRDYGYTF.

The chain has TRBV11-3 and TRBJ2-3, with D uncertain. The CDR3 length is 14 residues. Germline V gene lookup returns CDR1 SGHNT and CDR2 YENEEA. V lost 1 base, J lost 4 bases, and 9 bases lay in between. The CDR3 DNA reads as TGTGCCAGCAGCTTAGTCTCAGGCGCAGATACGCAGTATTTT. As protein: CASSLVSGADTQYF. The full variable domain, with the rest looked up from reference TRBV11-3 and TRBJ2-3, is EAGVVQSPRYKIIEKKQPVAFWCNPISGHNTLYWYLQNLGQGPELLIRYENEEAVDDSQLPKDRFSAERLKGVDSTLKIQPAELGDSAVYLCASSLVSGADTQYFGPGTRLTVL.

The chain employs TRBV6-5 and TRBJ1-1, with D maybe TRBD1 (6 bases). This CDR3 has 14 amino acids. Trimming pared 0 bases from V and 4 bases from J, leaving 9 bases between. The V gene's germline CDR1 is MNHEY and CDR2 SVGAGI. The CDR3 region has the DNA TGTGCCAGCAGTTACTCGAGGGGGTCCACTGAAGCTTTCTTT. Amino acid sequence: CASSYSRGSTEAFF.

V gene TRBV5-5 combines with J gene TRBJ1-4; TRBD1 matches 8 bases. Germline CDR1 SGHKS, CDR2 YYEKEE (reference sequence). There are 15 residues in the CDR3. Trimming at V came to 0 bases and at J to 8 bases, leaving 6 bases not matched to a gene. The CDR3 region has the DNA TGTGCCAGCAGCTTGGTCCGGGCAGGGGGCGAAAAACTGTTTTTT. Translated: CASSLVRAGGEKLFF.

The chain joins TRBV7-2 to TRBJ2-7; TRBD2 matches at 7 bases. Per germline, CDR1 SGHTA and CDR2 FQGNSA. There are 15 residues in the CDR3. Trimming took 8 bases from V and 0 from J; bases not matched to a gene: 10. DNA for the CDR3: TGTGCCAGCGTAAGCGGGCTAGCGGTCTCCTACGAGCAGTACTTC. Translated: CASVSGLAVSYEQYF.